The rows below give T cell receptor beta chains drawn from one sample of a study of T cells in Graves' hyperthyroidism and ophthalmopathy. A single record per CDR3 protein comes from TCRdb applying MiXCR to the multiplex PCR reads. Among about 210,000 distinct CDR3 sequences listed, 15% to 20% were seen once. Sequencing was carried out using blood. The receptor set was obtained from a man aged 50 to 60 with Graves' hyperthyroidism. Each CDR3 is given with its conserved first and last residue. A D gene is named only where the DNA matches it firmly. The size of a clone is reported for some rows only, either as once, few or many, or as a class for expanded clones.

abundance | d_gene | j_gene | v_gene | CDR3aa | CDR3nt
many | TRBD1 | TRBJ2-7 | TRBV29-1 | CSVVSRGYNEQYF | TGCAGCGTTGTGTCCAGGGGGTACAACGAGCAGTACTTC
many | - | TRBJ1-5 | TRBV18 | CASSPPGDSNQPQHF | TGTGCCAGCTCACCGCCCGGGGATAGCAATCAGCCCCAGCATTTT
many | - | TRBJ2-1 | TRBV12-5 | CASGLVLASPKNEQFF | TGTGCTAGTGGTTTGGTACTGGCTAGCCCTAAAAATGAGCAGTTCTTC
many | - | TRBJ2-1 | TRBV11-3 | CASSENVANEQFF | TGTGCCAGCAGCGAGAATGTGGCCAATGAGCAGTTCTTC
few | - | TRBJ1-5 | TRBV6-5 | CASSYPTSRRVSNQPQHF | TGTGCCAGCAGTTACCCGACCAGTAGGAGGGTAAGCAATCAGCCCCAGCATTTT
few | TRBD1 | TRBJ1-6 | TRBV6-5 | CASSYDQTGLHSPLHF | TGTGCCAGCAGTTACGACCAGACAGGGTTACATTCACCCCTCCACTTT
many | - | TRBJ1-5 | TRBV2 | CASSRISSNQPQHF | TGTGCCAGCAGTAGGATTTCGAGCAATCAGCCCCAGCATTTT
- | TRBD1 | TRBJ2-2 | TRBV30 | CAWRQGPNTGELFF | TGTGCCTGGAGACAGGGGCCAAACACCGGGGAGCTGTTTTTT
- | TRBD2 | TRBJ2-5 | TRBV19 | CASSTTSGGGKTQYF | TGTGCCAGTAGTACGACTAGCGGGGGGGGGAAGACCCAGTACTTC
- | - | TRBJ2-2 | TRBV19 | CATGGSGELFF | TGTGCCACCGGGGGTTCCGGGGAGCTGTTTTTT
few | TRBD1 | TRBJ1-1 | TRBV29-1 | CSVGQGATEAFF | TGCAGCGTTGGACAGGGAGCCACTGAAGCTTTCTTT
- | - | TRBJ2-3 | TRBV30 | CAWSVGDTDTQYF | TGTGCCTGGAGTGTAGGGGACACAGATACGCAGTATTTT
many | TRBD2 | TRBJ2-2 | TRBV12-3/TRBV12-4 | CASSSNSGRSGELFF | TGTGCCAGCAGCTCGAATAGCGGGAGATCCGGGGAGCTGTTTTTT
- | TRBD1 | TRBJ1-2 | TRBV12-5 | CASGSQQGAFNYGYTF | TGTGCTAGTGGTTCGCAACAGGGGGCGTTTAACTATGGCTACACCTTC
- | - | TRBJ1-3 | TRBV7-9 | CASSLWTLNSGNTIYF | TGTGCCAGCAGCTTATGGACATTGAACTCTGGAAACACCATATATTTT
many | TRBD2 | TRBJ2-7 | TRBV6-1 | CASSESLAESYEQYF | TGTGCCAGCAGTGAGTCGCTAGCGGAGTCCTACGAGCAGTACTTC